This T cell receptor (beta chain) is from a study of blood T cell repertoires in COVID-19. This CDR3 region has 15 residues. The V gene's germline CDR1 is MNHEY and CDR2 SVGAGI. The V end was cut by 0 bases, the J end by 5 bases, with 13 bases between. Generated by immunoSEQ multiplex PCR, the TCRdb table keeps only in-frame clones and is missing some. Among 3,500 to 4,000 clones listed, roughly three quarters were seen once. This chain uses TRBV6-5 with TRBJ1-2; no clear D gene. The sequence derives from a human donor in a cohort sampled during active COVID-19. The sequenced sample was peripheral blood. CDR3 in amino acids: CASSYSGSGGYGYTF. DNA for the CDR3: TGTGCCAGCAGTTACTCAGGTAGCGGCGGTTATGGCTACACCTTC.